This TCR beta chain was sequenced during a study of blood T cell repertoires in COVID-19. Study details: Acute-phase and convalescent COVID-19 samples originated in the United States, Italy and Spain. The cDNA or gDNA used as material had been derived from T cells, B-cell-depleted T cells, or PBMCs.

The V and J ends lost 6 bases and 5 bases respectively, with 10 bases between them. This CDR3 spans 12 amino acids. Germline V gene lookup returns CDR1 GTSNPN and CDR2 SVGIG (reference sequence). Participant ages covered roughly 18 to 89 years across 25 or so US areas. Participant-reported clinical history was the basis for cohort assignment. Only in-frame clones appear in the TCRdb table, and some are missing; sequencing was by immunoSEQ multiplex PCR. The sample consists of some 410,000 clones, around nine tenths of them appearing once. The clonotype originates from a woman in her twenties or thirties with acute COVID-19. The sample comprised PBMCs or T cells enriched from blood (not recorded which). V gene TRBV30 combines with J gene TRBJ1-4; D is unresolved. The CDR3, as DNA: TGTGCCTGCCGACTGTTGAATGAAAAACTGTTTTTT. This translates into CACRLLNEKLFF.